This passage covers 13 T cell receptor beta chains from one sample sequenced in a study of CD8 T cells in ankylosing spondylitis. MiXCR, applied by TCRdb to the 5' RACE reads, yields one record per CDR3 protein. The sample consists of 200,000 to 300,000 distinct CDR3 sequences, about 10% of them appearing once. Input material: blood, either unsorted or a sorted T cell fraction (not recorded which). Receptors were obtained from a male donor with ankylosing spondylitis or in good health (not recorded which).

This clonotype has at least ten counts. The CDR3: CASRTGFSPLHF. CDR3 sequence (DNA): TGTGCCAGCAGAACAGGGTTTTCACCCCTCCACTTT. The gene calls are TRBV12-3 or TRBV12-4 and TRBJ1-6, with D tentatively TRBD1 (6 bases). The CDR3 sequence is 12 residues long. V was clipped by 6 bases and J by 9 bases, with 9 bases between them.

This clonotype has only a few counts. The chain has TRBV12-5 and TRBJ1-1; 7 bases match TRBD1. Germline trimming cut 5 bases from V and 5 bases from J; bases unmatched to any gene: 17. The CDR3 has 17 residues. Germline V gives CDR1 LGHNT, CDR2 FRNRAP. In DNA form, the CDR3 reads TGTGCTAGTGGTCCCCTCTACCCGTCGACAGGGATGACTGAAGCTTTCTTT. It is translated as CASGPLYPSTGMTEAFF.

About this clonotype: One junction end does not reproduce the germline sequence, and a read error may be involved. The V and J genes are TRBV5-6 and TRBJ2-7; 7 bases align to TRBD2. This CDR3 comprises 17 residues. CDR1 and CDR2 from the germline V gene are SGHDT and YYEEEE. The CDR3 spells CASSSHERGRYDVEQCF. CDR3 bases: TGTGCCAGCAGCTCCCATGAGCGGGGTCGCTACGATGTCGAGCAGTGCTTC.

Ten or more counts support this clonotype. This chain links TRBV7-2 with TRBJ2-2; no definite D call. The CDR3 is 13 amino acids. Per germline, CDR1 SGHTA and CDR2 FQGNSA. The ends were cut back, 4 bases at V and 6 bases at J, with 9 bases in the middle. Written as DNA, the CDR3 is TGTGCCAGCAGCTCCGATATTCCCGGGGAGCTGTTTTTT. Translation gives CASSSDIPGELFF.

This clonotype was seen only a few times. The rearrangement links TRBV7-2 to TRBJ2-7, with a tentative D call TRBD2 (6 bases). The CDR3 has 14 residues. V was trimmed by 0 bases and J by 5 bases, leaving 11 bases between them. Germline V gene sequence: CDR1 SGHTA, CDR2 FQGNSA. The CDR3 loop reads CASSLAAGPNEQYF. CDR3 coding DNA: TGTGCCAGCAGCTTAGCGGCGGGGCCTAACGAGCAGTACTTC.

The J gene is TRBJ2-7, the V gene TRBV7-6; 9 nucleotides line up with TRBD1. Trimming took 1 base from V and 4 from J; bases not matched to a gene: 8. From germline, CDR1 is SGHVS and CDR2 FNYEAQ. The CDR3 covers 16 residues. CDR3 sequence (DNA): TGTGCCAGCAGCTTAGGGGCCGGGACAGGGCGGTACGAGCAGTACTTC. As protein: CASSLGAGTGRYEQYF.

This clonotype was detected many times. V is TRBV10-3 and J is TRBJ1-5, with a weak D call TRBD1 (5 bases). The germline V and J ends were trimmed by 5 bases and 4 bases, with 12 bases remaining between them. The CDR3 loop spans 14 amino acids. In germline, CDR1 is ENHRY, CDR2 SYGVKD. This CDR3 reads CAISTRDLNQPQHF. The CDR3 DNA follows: TGTGCCATCAGTACCCGGGACCTTAATCAGCCCCAGCATTTT.

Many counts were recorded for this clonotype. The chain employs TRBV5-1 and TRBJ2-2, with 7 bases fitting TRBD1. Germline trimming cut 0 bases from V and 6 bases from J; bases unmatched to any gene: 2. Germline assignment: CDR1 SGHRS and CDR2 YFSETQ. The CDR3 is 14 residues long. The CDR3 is CASSLGQGAGELFF. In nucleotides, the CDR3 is TGCGCCAGCAGCTTGGGTCAGGGGGCCGGGGAGCTGTTTTTT. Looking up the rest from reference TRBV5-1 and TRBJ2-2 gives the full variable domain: KAGVTQTPRYLIKTRGQQVTLSCSPISGHRSVSWYQQTPGQGLQFLFEYFSETQRNKGNFPGRFSGRQFSNSRSEMNVSTLELGDSALYLCASSLGQGAGELFFGEGSRLTVL.

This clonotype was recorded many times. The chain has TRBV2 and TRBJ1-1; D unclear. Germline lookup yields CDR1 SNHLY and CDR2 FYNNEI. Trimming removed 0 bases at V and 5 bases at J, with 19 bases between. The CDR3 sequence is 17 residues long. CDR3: CASSEALLGETGTEAFF. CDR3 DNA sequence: TGTGCCAGCAGTGAAGCGCTCCTCGGGGAAACTGGGACTGAAGCTTTCTTT.

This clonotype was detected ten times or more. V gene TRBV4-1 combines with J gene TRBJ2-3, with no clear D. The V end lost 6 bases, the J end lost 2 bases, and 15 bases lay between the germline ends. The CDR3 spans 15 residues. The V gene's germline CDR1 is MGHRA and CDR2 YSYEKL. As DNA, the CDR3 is TGCGCCAGCAGGCCTACATGGCGCAACACAGATACGCAGTATTTT. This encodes CASRPTWRNTDTQYF.

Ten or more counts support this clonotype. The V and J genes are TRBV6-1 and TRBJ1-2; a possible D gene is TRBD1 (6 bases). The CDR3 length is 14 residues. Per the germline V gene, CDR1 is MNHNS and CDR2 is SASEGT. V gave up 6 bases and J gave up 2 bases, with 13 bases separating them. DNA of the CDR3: TGTGCCAGCAGGCGCCGGGGGGGCAACTATGGCTACACCTTC. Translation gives CASRRRGGNYGYTF.

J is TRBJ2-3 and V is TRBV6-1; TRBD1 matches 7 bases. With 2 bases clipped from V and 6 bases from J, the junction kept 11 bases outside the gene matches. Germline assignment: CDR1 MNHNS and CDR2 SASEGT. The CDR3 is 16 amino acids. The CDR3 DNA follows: TGTGCCAGCAGTGAACCCCGGACAGGCGGCGCGGATACGCAGTATTTT. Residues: CASSEPRTGGADTQYF.

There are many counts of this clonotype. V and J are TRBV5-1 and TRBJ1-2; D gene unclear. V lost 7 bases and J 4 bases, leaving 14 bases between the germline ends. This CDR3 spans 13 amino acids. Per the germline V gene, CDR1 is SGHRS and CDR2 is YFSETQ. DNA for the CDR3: TGCGCCAGCGCTGGACGTGCAGTCTATGGCTACACCTTC. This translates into CASAGRAVYGYTF. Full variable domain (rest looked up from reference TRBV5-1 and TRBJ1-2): KAGVTQTPRYLIKTRGQQVTLSCSPISGHRSVSWYQQTPGQGLQFLFEYFSETQRNKGNFPGRFSGRQFSNSRSEMNVSTLELGDSALYLCASAGRAVYGYTFGSGTRLTVV.